In this sample, the clone carrying this T cell receptor beta chain turned up a few times. Antigen specificity is unknown. This sample was taken from a study of T cells after yellow fever vaccination. Study in general: SMART-Seq v4 Ultra Low Input prepared the low-cell-number fractions.

V gave up 8 bases and J gave up 2 bases, with 22 bases separating them. Germline CDR1 LNHNV, CDR2 YYDKDF (reference sequence). The CDR3 length is 17 residues. Findings and limits, study-wide: Most primary-vaccination clones reappeared after the booster (approximately 96% CD4, approximately 88% CD8).

TCRdb redid the calling of the 5' RACE reads with MiXCR, one entry per CDR3 protein. The sample includes about 510,000 distinct CDR3 sequences, 20% to 25% of them seen just once. This chain uses TRBV15 with TRBJ2-4; a weak D match, TRBD1 (6 bases). This receptor was taken from a man aged 18 to 30 who received the YFV17D yellow fever vaccine. The specimen comprised PBMCs, sampled approximately 22 days after the first yellow fever vaccination. The chain's CDR3 is CATAARGLGYSKNIQYF. In DNA form, the CDR3 reads TGTGCCACCGCCGCCAGGGGCCTAGGATATTCCAAAAACATTCAGTACTTC.